Each of the 18 T cell receptor beta chains below was sequenced from the same sample in a study of blood T cell repertoires in COVID-19. The method was immunoSEQ multiplex PCR; TCRdb's version includes in-frame clones alone and lacks a portion of them. The profile shows some 270,000 clones, 80% to 90% of them singletons. The sequenced sample was peripheral blood. These receptors were obtained from a man under 40 with acute or convalescent COVID-19.

The V gene is TRBV27, the J gene TRBJ2-7; D gene unclear. Trimming removed 3 bases from V and 2 bases from J, with 11 bases in between. Looked up from germline, CDR1 is MNHEY and CDR2 is SMNVEV (reference sequence). The CDR3 covers 14 residues. This CDR3 is CASSLGASPYEQYF. The CDR3 region has the DNA TGTGCCAGCAGTTTGGGCGCCAGTCCCTACGAGCAGTACTTC.

The chain joins TRBV18 to TRBJ2-2; D is undetermined. V gave up 2 bases and J gave up 0 bases, with 7 bases separating them. Germline loops: CDR1 KGHSH, CDR2 LQKENI. The CDR3 is 15 amino acids. The CDR3 coding sequence is TGTGCCAGCTCACCAGTCCGTGCGAACACCGGGGAGCTGTTTTTT. This codes for CASSPVRANTGELFF.

The rearrangement uses TRBV6-4 and TRBJ2-7, with 8 bases matching TRBD1. The CDR3 totals 15 residues. Trimming at V came to 0 bases and at J to 2 bases, leaving 3 bases not matched to a gene. Germline V lookup: CDR1 MRHNA, CDR2 SNTAGT. In nucleotides, the CDR3 is TGTGCCAGCAGTGACTCTAGGACAGGGCCCTACGAGCAGTACTTC. Amino acid sequence: CASSDSRTGPYEQYF.

The gene calls are TRBV19 and TRBJ1-5; tentative D call: TRBD1 (5 bases). The CDR3 has 15 amino acids. The germline gives CDR1 LNHDA, CDR2 SQIVND (reference sequence). V was clipped by 6 bases and J by 7 bases, with 19 bases between them. CDR3 bases: TGTGCCAGTAGGATCGGTAGGCAGGGAGGGCAGCCCCAGCATTTT. This gives the protein CASRIGRQGGQPQHF. The full variable domain, in which reference TRBV19 and TRBJ1-5 provide the parts outside the CDR3, is DGGITQSPKYLFRKEGQNVTLSCEQNLNHDAMYWYRQDPGQGLRLIYYSQIVNDFQKGDIAEGYSVSREKKESFPLTVTSAQKNPTAFYLCASRIGRQGGQPQHFGDGTRLSIL.

The gene calls are TRBV10-1 and TRBJ2-7; the D is unclear. V dropped 3 bases and J dropped 2 bases, with 8 bases sitting between them. The CDR3 extends over 13 amino acids. Germline-derived CDR1 and CDR2 are WNHNN and SYGVQD (reference sequence). In DNA form, the CDR3 reads TGCGCCAGCAGTGATCGGGTCCCCTACGAGCAGTACTTC. Its translation: CASSDRVPYEQYF.

V is TRBV9 and J is TRBJ1-1, with D tentatively TRBD1 (6 bases). Germline CDR1 is SGDLS and CDR2 is YYNGEE. The CDR3 is made up of 15 amino acids. Deletions cut 4 bases from V and 0 bases from J, with 13 bases between. Here the CDR3 DNA reads TGTGCCAGCAGCTTATTAGGACAGATGAACACTGAAGCTTTCTTT. Amino acid sequence: CASSLLGQMNTEAFF.

This rearrangement joins TRBV5-6 to TRBJ1-5, with D hard to call. The CDR3 extends over 12 amino acids. Germline V CDR1 and CDR2: SGHDT, YYEEEE. The V end lost 3 bases, the J end lost 6 bases, and 7 bases lay between the germline ends. CDR3 protein: CASSSGFQPQHF. The CDR3 DNA reads TGTGCCAGCAGCTCCGGTTTTCAGCCCCAGCATTTT.

The V and J genes are TRBV24-1 and TRBJ2-5; 8 bases are a match to TRBD2. The CDR3 covers 18 residues. The V gene's germline CDR1 is KGHDR and CDR2 SFDVKD. J gave up 2 bases and V 3 bases, and 13 bases lay outside the gene matches. The CDR3 sequence: CATSDPYGGLGKQETQYF. Here the CDR3 DNA reads TGTGCCACCAGTGATCCATATGGGGGACTAGGGAAACAAGAGACCCAGTACTTC.

The chain joins TRBV30 to TRBJ2-2, with 8 bases identical to TRBD2. Germline assignment: CDR1 GTSNPN and CDR2 SVGIG (reference sequence). The CDR3 extends over 15 amino acids. V lost 6 bases to trimming and J lost 1 base; unmatched junction nucleotides: 7. The DNA of the CDR3 is TGTGCCTGCCAGGCGGGGGGCTGGAACACCGGGGAGCTGTTTTTT. Encoded protein: CACQAGGWNTGELFF. The variable domain in full, completed from reference TRBV30 and TRBJ2-2, reads SQTIHQWPATLVQPVGSPLSLECTVEGTSNPNLYWYRQAAGRGLQLLFYSVGIGQISSEVPQNLSASRPQDRQFILSSKKLLLSDSGFYLCACQAGGWNTGELFFGEGSRLTVL.

This chain uses TRBV19 with TRBJ1-2; 8 nucleotides line up with TRBD1. J lost 4 bases, V lost 7 bases, and 11 bases had no gene match. Germline CDR1 is LNHDA and CDR2 is SQIVND (reference sequence). The CDR3 runs to 15 residues. CDR3 residues: CASIPDRGASYGYTF. CDR3 nucleotide sequence: TGTGCCAGTATACCCGACAGGGGAGCTTCCTATGGCTACACCTTC.

The genes are TRBV28 and TRBJ1-6; 7 nucleotides line up with TRBD1. Germline V gene sequence: CDR1 MDHEN, CDR2 SYDVKM. Germline trimming cut 5 bases from V and 14 bases from J; bases unmatched to any gene: 12. The CDR3 spans 14 residues. The CDR3 is CASSDRQGGMALHF. The DNA of the CDR3 is TGTGCCAGCAGTGACCGACAGGGTGGAATGGCCCTCCACTTT.

CDR3 loop: CASSLRQGSTSYEQYF. CDR3 DNA: TGTGCCAGCTCACTAAGACAGGGGTCTACCTCCTACGAGCAGTACTTC. This chain joins TRBV18 and TRBJ2-7; 8 positions match TRBD1. Germline trimming cut 4 bases from V and 0 bases from J; bases unmatched to any gene: 8. CDR3 size: 16 residues. Per germline, CDR1 KGHSH and CDR2 LQKENI.

The genes are TRBV29-1 and TRBJ1-2, with D possibly being TRBD1 (6 bases). In germline, CDR1 is SQVTM, CDR2 ANQGSEA. This CDR3 is 13 amino acids long. Trimming took 5 bases from V and 5 from J, leaving 15 bases between them. This CDR3 is CSVLRVRGYGYTF. The CDR3 region has the DNA TGCAGCGTTCTCAGAGTCAGGGGTTATGGCTACACCTTC.

This chain joins TRBV7-3 and TRBJ2-6; no clear D gene. The CDR3 is made up of 13 amino acids. Trimming cost V 3 bases and J 4 bases, with 4 bases left between them. Germline loops: CDR1 SGHTA, CDR2 FQGTGA. DNA of the CDR3: TGTGCCAGCAGCTTGGCCGGGGCCAACGTCCTGACTTTC. It specifies CASSLAGANVLTF.

The CDR3 loop is CASSPPGGSPNEKLFF. Written as DNA, the CDR3 is TGTGCCAGCTCACCGCCCGGGGGGTCTCCTAATGAAAAACTGTTTTTT. V gene TRBV18 combines with J gene TRBJ1-4; a weak D match, TRBD1 (5 bases). Trimming took 3 bases from V and 3 from J, leaving 14 bases between them. Germline V CDR1 and CDR2: KGHSH, LQKENI. This CDR3 contains 16 residues.

The chain couples TRBV10-3 to TRBJ1-2; D is unresolved. Germline CDR1 reads ENHRY; CDR2 reads SYGVKD. V gave up 6 bases and J gave up 6 bases, with 8 bases separating them. The CDR3 is 11 amino acids. The CDR3: CAISPSDGYTF. The CDR3 DNA reads TGTGCCATCAGCCCCAGTGATGGCTACACCTTC.

The genes are TRBV6-2 or TRBV6-3 and TRBJ2-1; D is ambiguous. V was cut by 1 base and J by 1 base, with 8 bases left in between. This CDR3 has 15 amino acids. Germline loops: CDR1 MNHEY, CDR2 SVGEGT. In DNA, the CDR3 is TGTGCCAGCAGTTACTTCCAGGCGTCCTACAATGAGCAGTTCTTC. Translating gives CASSYFQASYNEQFF.

The chain recombines TRBV13 with TRBJ1-1; D is undetermined. This CDR3 spans 14 amino acids. Germline V gene lookup returns CDR1 PRHDT and CDR2 FYEKMQ (reference sequence). V was cut by 5 bases and J by 8 bases, with 18 bases left in between. CDR3 sequence (DNA): TGTGCCAGCAGCCCCCTTCTTGAAAGGGAGGAAGCTTTCTTT. Translation: CASSPLLEREEAFF.